Below, 22 T cell receptor beta chains from the same sample are listed, as sequenced in a study of T cell repertoires in cytomegalovirus infection (dated by TCRdb to the late 2010s). The treatment or condition label here, explained by the study, means: in vitro stimulation with specific CMV peptide epitopes to enrich CMV-specific T cells. For sequencing, an Illumina HiSeq 1500 was employed. TCRdb itself trimmed the public reads at Q25 with fastp, ran MiXCR and retained productive beta chains. Identical CDR3 proteins give one entry, which carries the most common genes and DNA. Present in this sample are some 940,000 distinct CDR3 sequences, 25% to 40% of which were seen just once. The ten largest clones take up under 15% of the sample. Their antigens remain unidentified. This sample comprised cultured CD8+ T cells from PBMCs, obtained from culture after CMV antigen stimulation. The receptors were gathered from a human donor in good health (CMV status not recorded). Some clones in this sample may be carry-over from other donors' samples.

A few counts support this clonotype. This sequence joins TRBV19 and TRBJ2-5, with unresolved D. CDR3 length equals 14 residues. From germline, CDR1 is LNHDA and CDR2 SQIVND (reference sequence). Trimming left V 5 bases short and J 5 bases short, with 15 bases between. The CDR3 loop reads CASSETSIGETQYF. CDR3 bases: TGTGCCAGTAGTGAGACCTCCATAGGCGAGACCCAGTACTTC.

Comments on this clonotype: This may come from a read error, since a much larger clone is one base off. The gene calls are TRBV7-6 and TRBJ1-1; tentatively, D is TRBD1 (5 bases). The CDR3 totals 15 residues. CDR1 SGHVS and CDR2 FNYEAQ come from the germline V gene. The ends were cut back, 1 base at V and 1 base at J, with 10 bases in the middle. The chain's CDR3 is CASSLERGANTEAFF. The CDR3 region has the DNA TGTGCCAGCAGCTTAGAGAGAGGGGCGAACACTGAAGCTTTCTTT.

This clonotype was observed a few times. The gene calls are TRBV7-8 and TRBJ1-5; D remains unclear. The CDR3 totals 16 residues. The V end lost 1 base, the J end lost 0 bases, and 10 bases lay between the germline ends. Germline CDR1 reads SGHVS; CDR2 reads FQNEAQ. DNA for the CDR3: TGTGCCAGCAGCTTAGGTCAGCGAAATAGCAATCAGCCCCAGCATTTT. This codes for CASSLGQRNSNQPQHF.

This chain joins TRBV7-9 and TRBJ2-1, with TRBD1 matching 9 bases. CDR3 size: 14 residues. CDR1 and CDR2 (germline): SEHNR, FQNEAQ (reference sequence). V shed 9 bases, J shed 7 bases, and the junction held 10 bases outside the gene matches. In DNA, the CDR3 is TGTGCCAGTCAGACAGGGGGTTTGTTGAATGAGCAGTTCTTC. It codes for CASQTGGLLNEQFF.

This clonotype came up a few times. This chain connects TRBV6-1 to TRBJ1-1; D not resolved. The V end lost 3 bases, the J end lost 4 bases, and 12 bases lay between the germline ends. Germline V gene data show CDR1 as MNHNS and CDR2 as SASEGT. This CDR3 region has 14 residues. Here the CDR3 DNA reads TGTGCCAGCAGTGACCCCGGCCTCGGCACTGAAGCTTTCTTT. This gives the protein CASSDPGLGTEAFF.

This clonotype has at least ten counts. The chain uses TRBV7-2 and TRBJ2-7; TRBD1 agrees at 8 bases. Germline V gene lookup returns CDR1 SGHTA and CDR2 FQGNSA. The CDR3 totals 15 residues. J lost 1 base, V lost 1 base, and 3 bases had no gene match. The CDR3 coding sequence is TGTGCCAGCAGCTTAGAAACAGGGGGTTCCTACGAGCAGTACTTC. Translation gives CASSLETGGSYEQYF.

J is TRBJ1-5 and V is TRBV27; possible D gene TRBD1, 5 bases. The V gene's germline CDR1 is MNHEY and CDR2 SMNVEV (reference sequence). The CDR3 is 13 amino acids. V lost 6 bases and J 8 bases, leaving 14 bases between the germline ends. CDR3 residues: CASSSGGDEPQHF. DNA for the CDR3: TGTGCCAGCAGCTCGGGAGGGGACGAGCCCCAGCATTTT.

V gene TRBV27 combines with J gene TRBJ2-7; 8 bases align to TRBD1. The CDR3 runs 14 residues. CDR1 is MNHEY, CDR2 SMNVEV, per germline (reference sequence). The junction had 8 bases not matched to a gene; V was cut back by 3 bases and J by 7 bases. The CDR3 region has the DNA TGTGCCAGCAGTTTCTCTACAGGGGGTGCGGAGCAGTACTTC. This encodes CASSFSTGGAEQYF.

In this sample, this clonotype turned up a few times. CDR3 sequence reads: CASSLPGKHNEKLFF. The CDR3 DNA sequence: TGTGCCAGCAGTCTACCTGGCAAACATAATGAAAAACTGTTTTTT. This rearrangement joins TRBV28 to TRBJ1-4; D remains ambiguous. This CDR3 has 15 amino acids. The ends were cut back, 5 bases at V and 4 bases at J, with 14 bases in the middle. Germline-derived CDR1 and CDR2 are MDHEN and SYDVKM.

For this clonotype: This could be a read error, since a much larger clone is one nucleotide away. This chain joins TRBV7-8 and TRBJ2-5, with TRBD1 as a possible D gene (6 bases). Between the trimmed V and J ends, which lost 5 bases and 4 bases, there was a span of 14 bases. The CDR3 loop spans 14 amino acids. Germline-derived CDR1 and CDR2 are SGHVS and FQNEAQ. The CDR3: CASSIEQGGETQYF. Written as DNA, the CDR3 is TGTGCCAGCAGCATCGAACAGGGCGGAGAGACCCAGTACTTC.

This chain's CDR3 is CASSKVGADSNYNEQFF. The CDR3 DNA reads TGTGCCAGCAGCAAAGTGGGGGCAGATTCGAATTACAATGAGCAGTTCTTC. The chain employs TRBV11-3 and TRBJ2-1, with D tentatively TRBD1 (6 bases). The CDR3 runs to 17 residues. V dropped 5 bases and J dropped 4 bases, with 21 bases sitting between them. Germline V gene lookup returns CDR1 SGHNT and CDR2 YENEEA.

V gene TRBV10-3 combines with J gene TRBJ2-1, with 10 bases lining up with TRBD2. The germline CDR1 and CDR2 sequences are ENHRY and SYGVKD. With 4 bases clipped from V and 6 bases from J, the junction kept 9 bases outside the gene matches. CDR3 length: 16 residues. The CDR3 bases are TGTGCCATCAGTGGGACCCTAGCGGGGGCCTCCAATGAGCAGTTCTTC. This sequence encodes CAISGTLAGASNEQFF.

This chain uses TRBV19 with TRBJ1-1; no firm D call. V was shortened by 3 bases and J by 1 base, with 12 bases between the two germline ends. From germline, CDR1 is LNHDA and CDR2 SQIVND (reference sequence). The CDR3 has 15 amino acids. CDR3 DNA: TGTGCCAGTAGTATCCTCCATTCGCCGAACACTGAAGCTTTCTTT. This encodes CASSILHSPNTEAFF. The complete variable domain, with remaining parts taken from reference TRBV19 and TRBJ1-1, reads DGGITQSPKYLFRKEGQNVTLSCEQNLNHDAMYWYRQDPGQGLRLIYYSQIVNDFQKGDIAEGYSVSREKKESFPLTVTSAQKNPTAFYLCASSILHSPNTEAFFGQGTRLTVV.

V gene TRBV12-3 or TRBV12-4 combines with J gene TRBJ1-5; 7 nucleotides line up with TRBD1. This CDR3 is 15 amino acids long. The V gene end was trimmed by 3 bases and the J gene end by 5 bases; junction bases not matched to a gene: 7. CDR3: CASSFKWDRDQPQHF. The CDR3, as DNA: TGTGCCAGCAGTTTTAAGTGGGACAGAGATCAGCCCCAGCATTTT.

The CDR3 protein is CSARGVAYNEQFF. DNA of the CDR3: TGCAGTGCTAGAGGCGTAGCTTACAATGAGCAGTTCTTC. The chain employs TRBV20-1 and TRBJ2-1; D unclear. The CDR3 consists of 13 residues. The germline CDR1 and CDR2 sequences are DFQATT and SNEGSKA (reference sequence). V was clipped by 1 base and J by 4 bases, with 8 bases between them.

In this sample, this clonotype turned up once. The chain carries TRBV7-6 and TRBJ1-1; 10 nucleotides match TRBD1. The CDR3 has 14 residues. Trimming removed 7 bases from V and 2 bases from J; junction bases left unmatched: 4. CDR1 SGHVS and CDR2 FNYEAQ come from the germline V gene. This CDR3 reads CASTWTGGNTEAFF. In DNA, the CDR3 is TGTGCCAGCACCTGGACAGGGGGAAACACTGAAGCTTTCTTT. The full variable domain, completed using reference TRBV7-6 and TRBJ1-1, is GAGVSQSPRYKVTKRGQDVALRCDPISGHVSLYWYRQALGQGPEFLTYFNYEAQQDKSGLPNDRFSAERPEGSISTLTIQRTEQRDSAMYRCASTWTGGNTEAFFGQGTRLTVV.

This chain uses TRBV20-1 with TRBJ1-1, with D hard to call. CDR3 size: 12 residues. Germline values: CDR1 DFQATT, CDR2 SNEGSKA (reference sequence). The V end was cut by 5 bases, the J end by 1 base, with 8 bases between. CDR3 nucleotides: TGCAGTGCTCCCCACCCGAACACTGAAGCTTTCTTT. It specifies CSAPHPNTEAFF.

This clonotype was recorded once. A much bigger clone sits one base away, suggesting this may be a read error. The chain uses TRBV7-2 and TRBJ2-5; 11 bases map to TRBD2. Trimming cost V 1 base and J 1 base; bases outside gene matches: 8. The CDR3 length is 18 residues. Germline lookup yields CDR1 SGHTA and CDR2 FQGNSA. The CDR3 DNA reads as TGTGCCAGCAGCTTAGGAGTGGGACTAGCGGACCTCCAAGAGACCCAGTACTTC. Translation gives CASSLGVGLADLQETQYF.

The chain has TRBV27 and TRBJ2-1, with 16 bases lining up with TRBD2. This CDR3 contains 19 residues. CDR1 is MNHEY and CDR2 is SMNVEV in the germline V gene (reference sequence). J was trimmed by 4 bases and V by 1 base; bases with no gene match: 7. The CDR3 spells CASSLWSGTSGGEYNEQFF. As DNA, the CDR3 is TGTGCCAGCAGTTTATGGTCCGGGACTAGCGGGGGGGAATACAATGAGCAGTTCTTC.

The V and J genes are TRBV24-1 and TRBJ2-2; possibly TRBD1 for D (5 bases). The germline V gene has CDR1 KGHDR and CDR2 SFDVKD. The CDR3 runs 15 residues. The germline V and J ends were trimmed by 7 bases and 5 bases, with 16 bases remaining between them. Written as DNA, the CDR3 is TGTGCCACCAGGCAGGGAAACGTTAAGACCGGGGAGCTGTTTTTT. Translating gives CATRQGNVKTGELFF.

This clonotype was detected a few times. This chain joins TRBV7-6 and TRBJ2-7; D may match TRBD1 or TRBD2 (6 bases each). Germline CDR1 and CDR2: SGHVS and FNYEAQ. CDR3 size: 18 residues. The V end lost 5 bases, the J end lost 2 bases, and 25 bases lay between the germline ends. Here the CDR3 DNA reads TGTGCCAGCAGCCTAACCCTCCGGGGGCCCCATGGGACCTACGAGCAGTACTTC. This encodes CASSLTLRGPHGTYEQYF.

The gene calls are TRBV28 and TRBJ1-2; 7 bases map to TRBD1. With 8 bases clipped from V and 4 bases from J, the junction kept 7 bases outside the gene matches. The CDR3 extends over 13 amino acids. CDR1 is MDHEN and CDR2 is SYDVKM in the germline V gene. For the CDR3, the DNA is TGTGCCAGCTTAATCAGGGGGGGCTATGGCTACACCTTC. This encodes CASLIRGGYGYTF.